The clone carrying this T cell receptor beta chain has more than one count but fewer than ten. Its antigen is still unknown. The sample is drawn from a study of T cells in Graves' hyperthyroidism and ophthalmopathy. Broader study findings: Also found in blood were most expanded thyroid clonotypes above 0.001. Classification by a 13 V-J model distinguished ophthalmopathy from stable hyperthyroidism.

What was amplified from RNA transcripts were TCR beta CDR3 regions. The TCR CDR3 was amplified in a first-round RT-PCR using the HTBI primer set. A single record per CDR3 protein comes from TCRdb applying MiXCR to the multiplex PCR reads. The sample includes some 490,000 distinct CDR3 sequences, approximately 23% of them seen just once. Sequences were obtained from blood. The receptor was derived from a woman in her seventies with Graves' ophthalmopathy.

The CDR3 sequence is CASSPTSGGYGYTF. Here the CDR3 DNA reads TGCGCCAGCAGCCCGACCTCCGGAGGCTATGGCTACACCTTC. This rearrangement joins TRBV5-1 to TRBJ1-2; no reliable D call. Germline lookup yields CDR1 SGHRS and CDR2 YFSETQ. CDR3 length: 14 residues. V lost 4 bases and J lost 4, with 14 bases in between.